This T cell receptor beta chain is from a study of CD8 T cells in ankylosing spondylitis. TCRdb fed the 5' RACE reads into MiXCR, producing one record per CDR3 protein. The profile shows roughly 130,000 distinct CDR3 sequences, approximately 15% of them singletons. The V end lost 0 bases, the J end lost 5 bases, and 5 bases lay between the germline ends. This CDR3 is 13 amino acids long. Germline CDR1 SGHNT, CDR2 YENEEA. The sequence came from a female donor with ankylosing spondylitis or in good health (not recorded which). This rearrangement joins TRBV11-3 to TRBJ2-4; D gene ambiguous. Sequenced input: blood, either unsorted or a sorted T cell fraction (not recorded which). CDR3 loop: CASSLDPENIQYF. The DNA of the CDR3 is TGTGCCAGCAGCTTAGATCCCGAAAACATTCAGTACTTC.